This TCR beta chain appears in the sequencing data of a study of T cell repertoires in cytomegalovirus infection. The overall study: A matching HLA type, together with CMV infection, was signaled by public TCR beta signatures.

Germline V gene data show CDR1 as KGHSH and CDR2 as LQKENI. V lost 3 bases and J lost 4; bases outside the gene matches: 3. This CDR3 spans 15 amino acids. TCRdb reprocessed the reads with MiXCR, giving one entry per CDR3 protein. Among 570,000 or so distinct CDR3 sequences listed, under 45% were seen once. For this clonotype: Its specificity is unknown.

The clonotype comes from a human donor in good health (CMV status not recorded). Some clones in this sample may be carry-over from other donors' samples. Specimen: cultured PBMCs, collected from culture after CMV antigen stimulation. The rearrangement links TRBV18 to TRBJ2-1; 10 nucleotides line up with TRBD1. The CDR3 DNA reads TGTGCCAGCTCACCGGGACAGGGGTTTTACAATGAGCAGTTCTTC. This gives the protein CASSPGQGFYNEQFF.